These T cell receptor beta chains were read from a single sample in a study of read filtering for tumor transcriptome and immune sequencing. A single record per CDR3 protein comes from TCRdb applying MiXCR to the reads. This sample has 100,000 to 150,000 distinct CDR3 sequences; over 10% occur once, and the top ten carry just under 8.5%. Specimen: a population of CD138-negative cells sorted from bone marrow. The source is a donor aged 40 or older with multiple myeloma. The CDR3 runs from the conserved cysteine through the conserved F or W. The D gene is left open where the match is weak. Expanded clones get a size class; other rows say once, few or many, or leave the size out.

abundance	j_gene	v_gene	d_gene	CDR3nt	CDR3aa
many	TRBJ2-1	TRBV3-1	TRBD2	TGTGCCAGCAGCCACCGACTAGCCGGAGAGAAATCCTACAATGAGCAGTTCTTC	CASSHRLAGEKSYNEQFF
many	TRBJ2-1	TRBV7-6	-	TGTGCCAGCAGCAAGACCCCGTACAATGAGCAGTTCTTC	CASSKTPYNEQFF
many	TRBJ2-1	TRBV2	TRBD2	TGTGCCAGCAGTCCTCGCGGGAGGGGGGTGAACAATGAGCAGTTCTTC	CASSPRGRGVNNEQFF
few	TRBJ2-7	TRBV18	-	TGTGCCAGCTCACAACAGGGTGGGTACGACGAGCAGTACTTC	CASSQQGGYDEQYF
many	TRBJ2-3	TRBV6-2/TRBV6-3	TRBD1	TGTGCCAGCAGCACCGGGACAGAGGGAGATACGCAGTATTTT	CASSTGTEGDTQYF
many	TRBJ1-1	TRBV7-9	-	TGTGCCAGCAGTTATAGTAGGGGGGAGCCCAACACTGAAGCTTTCTTT	CASSYSRGEPNTEAFF
-	TRBJ2-1	TRBV6-2/TRBV6-3	-	TGTGCCAGCAGTCTACTAGCTCCCGGAGGCAATGAGCAGTTCTTC	CASSLLAPGGNEQFF
-	TRBJ1-1	TRBV20-1	-	TGCAGTGCTAGGGTGACAGGAAACATGAACACTGAAGCTTTCTTT	CSARVTGNMNTEAFF
many	TRBJ1-2	TRBV29-1	-	TGCAGCGTTGAGGGGTTCTATGGCTACACCTTC	CSVEGFYGYTF
many	TRBJ2-1	TRBV7-2	-	TGTGCCAGCAGCTTAGCCTGGGAGAGTGCTATCTCTAATGAGCAGTTCTTC	CASSLAWESAISNEQFF
many	TRBJ2-1	TRBV18	-	TGTGCCAGCTCACCACTGGGGCCTCAGAATGAGCAGTTCTTC	CASSPLGPQNEQFF
many	TRBJ2-3	TRBV21-1	-	TGTGCCAGCAGCAAAGCGGAGACTAGCGGGAGCATAGCAGATACGCAGTATTTT	CASSKAETSGSIADTQYF
many	TRBJ2-5	TRBV10-3	TRBD1	TGTGCCATCAGCGCTCCGGACAGGGGGAGGGAGACCCAGTACTTC	CAISAPDRGRETQYF
many	TRBJ2-1	TRBV4-1	-	TGCGCCAGCAGCCAAGACAGGGAAAATGAGCAGTTCTTC	CASSQDRENEQFF
few	TRBJ2-2	TRBV7-9	TRBD1	TGTGCCAGCAGCCCTACAGGGGGCGGGACCGGGGAGCTGTTTTTT	CASSPTGGGTGELFF
-	TRBJ1-2	TRBV19	TRBD1	TGTGCCAGTAGTATCCTGGGACAGGGGGCGGTTGGCAACACCTTC	CASSILGQGAVGNTF
many	TRBJ2-3	TRBV4-1	-	TGCGCCAGCAGCCTCTCCTTTGGCGGGTCTAGCACAGATACGCAGTATTTT	CASSLSFGGSSTDTQYF
many	TRBJ2-1	TRBV7-3	TRBD2	TGTGCCAGCAGCTTAAATCAGGGACTAGCGGGGGTCAATGAGCAGTTCTTC	CASSLNQGLAGVNEQFF
many	TRBJ1-5	TRBV7-9	-	TGTGCCAGCAGCTTAAGTAATAGCAATCAGCCCCAGCATTTT	CASSLSNSNQPQHF
-	TRBJ2-3	TRBV5-5	-	TGTGCCATCTCCCCGGAGGGCGCGGGATTTGATACGCAGTATTTT	CAISPEGAGFDTQYF